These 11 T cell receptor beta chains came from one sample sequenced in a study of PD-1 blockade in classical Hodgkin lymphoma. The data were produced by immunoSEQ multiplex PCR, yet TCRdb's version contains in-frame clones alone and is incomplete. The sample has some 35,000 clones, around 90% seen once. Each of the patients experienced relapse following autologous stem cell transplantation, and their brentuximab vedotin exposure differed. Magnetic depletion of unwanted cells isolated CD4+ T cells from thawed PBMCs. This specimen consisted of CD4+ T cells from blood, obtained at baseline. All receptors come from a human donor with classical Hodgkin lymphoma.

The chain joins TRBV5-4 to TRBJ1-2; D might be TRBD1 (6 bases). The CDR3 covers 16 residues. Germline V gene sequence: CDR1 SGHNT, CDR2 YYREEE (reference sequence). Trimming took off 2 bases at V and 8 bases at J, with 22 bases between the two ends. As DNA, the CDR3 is TGTGCCAGCAGCTTTTGGCAGGTGGCCAGGGACAAGGGCTACACCTTC. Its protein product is CASSFWQVARDKGYTF.

CDR3 DNA sequence: TGTGCCAGCAGTAAAGGGACAGGGTATGGCTACACCTTC. Its translation is CASSKGTGYGYTF. The V call is TRBV28, the J call TRBJ1-2; 9 bases agree with TRBD1. V trimming: 5 bases; J trimming: 5 bases; junction bases outside the gene matches: 3. CDR1 is MDHEN and CDR2 is SYDVKM in the germline V gene. CDR3 length equals 13 residues.

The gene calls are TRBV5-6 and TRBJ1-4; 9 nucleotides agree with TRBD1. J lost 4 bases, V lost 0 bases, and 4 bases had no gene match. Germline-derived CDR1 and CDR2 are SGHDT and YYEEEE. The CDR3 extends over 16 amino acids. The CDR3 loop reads CASSLAGTGNNEKLFF. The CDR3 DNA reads TGTGCCAGCAGCTTGGCCGGGACAGGGAATAATGAAAAACTGTTTTTT.

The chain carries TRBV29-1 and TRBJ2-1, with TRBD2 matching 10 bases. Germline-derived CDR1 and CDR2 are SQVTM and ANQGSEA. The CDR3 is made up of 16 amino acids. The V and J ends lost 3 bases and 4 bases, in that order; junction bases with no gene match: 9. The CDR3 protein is CSVDGSGRGKYNEQFF. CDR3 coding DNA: TGCAGCGTTGACGGGAGCGGGAGGGGGAAGTACAATGAGCAGTTCTTC.

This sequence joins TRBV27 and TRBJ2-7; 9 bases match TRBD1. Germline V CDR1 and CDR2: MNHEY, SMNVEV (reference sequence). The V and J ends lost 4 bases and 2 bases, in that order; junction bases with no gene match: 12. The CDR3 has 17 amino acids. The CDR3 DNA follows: TGTGCCAGCAGTTCAATATCTGGGACAGGGTTAGCCTACGAGCAGTACTTC. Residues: CASSSISGTGLAYEQYF.

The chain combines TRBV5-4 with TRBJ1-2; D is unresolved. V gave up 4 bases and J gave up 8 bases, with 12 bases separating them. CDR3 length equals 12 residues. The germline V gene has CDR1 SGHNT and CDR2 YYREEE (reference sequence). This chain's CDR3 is CASSLQGRGYTF. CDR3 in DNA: TGTGCCAGCAGCCTTCAAGGGAGAGGCTACACCTTC.

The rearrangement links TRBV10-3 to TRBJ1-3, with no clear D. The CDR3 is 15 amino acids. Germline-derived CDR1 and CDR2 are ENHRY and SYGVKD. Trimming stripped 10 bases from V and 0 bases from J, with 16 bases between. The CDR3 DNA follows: TGTGCCACCCTACCGGCAGGAACCTCTGGAAACACCATATATTTT. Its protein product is CATLPAGTSGNTIYF.

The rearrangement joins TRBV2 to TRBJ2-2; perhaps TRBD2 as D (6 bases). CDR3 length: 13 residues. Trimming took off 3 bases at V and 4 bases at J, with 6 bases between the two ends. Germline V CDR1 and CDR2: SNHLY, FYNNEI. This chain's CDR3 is CASSDGGTGELFF. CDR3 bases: TGTGCCAGCAGTGACGGGGGCACCGGGGAGCTGTTTTTT.

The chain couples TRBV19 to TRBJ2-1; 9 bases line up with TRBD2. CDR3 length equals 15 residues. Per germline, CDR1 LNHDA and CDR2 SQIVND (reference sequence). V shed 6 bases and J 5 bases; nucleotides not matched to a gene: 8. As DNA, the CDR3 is TGTGCCAGTAGCCTGACTAGCGGTAGCCACAATGAGCAGTTCTTC. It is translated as CASSLTSGSHNEQFF.

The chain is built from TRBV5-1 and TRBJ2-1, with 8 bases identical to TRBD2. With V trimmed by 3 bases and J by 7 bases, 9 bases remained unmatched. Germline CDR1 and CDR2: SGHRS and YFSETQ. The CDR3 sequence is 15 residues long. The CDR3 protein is CASSWGTGGVNEQFF. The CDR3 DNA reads TGCGCCAGCAGCTGGGGTACGGGAGGGGTAAATGAGCAGTTCTTC. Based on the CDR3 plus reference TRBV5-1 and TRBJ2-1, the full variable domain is KAGVTQTPRYLIKTRGQQVTLSCSPISGHRSVSWYQQTPGQGLQFLFEYFSETQRNKGNFPGRFSGRQFSNSRSEMNVSTLELGDSALYLCASSWGTGGVNEQFFGPGTRLTVL.

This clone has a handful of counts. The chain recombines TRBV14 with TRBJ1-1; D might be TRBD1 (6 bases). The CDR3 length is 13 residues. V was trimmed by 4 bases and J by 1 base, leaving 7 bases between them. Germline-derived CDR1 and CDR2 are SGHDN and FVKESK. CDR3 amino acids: CASSRGQNTEAFF. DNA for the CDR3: TGTGCCAGCAGCCGGGGACAGAACACTGAAGCTTTCTTT.